This T cell receptor (beta chain) was documented in a study of early stage breast cancer tumors. Regarding the study as a whole: Functional markers like CD4, CD8 and FOXP3 were missed in bulk sequencing.

The assay was immunoSEQ multiplex PCR, and TCRdb's table has in-frame clones only and misses some. This sample has about 53,000 clones, with about 89% found just once. Germline values: CDR1 SGHNT, CDR2 YYREEE (reference sequence). Trimming removed 1 base from V and 0 bases from J; junction bases left unmatched: 5. The CDR3 contains 16 residues. As for this clone: The antigen is undetermined.

This sequence joins TRBV5-4 and TRBJ2-5; 8 bases fit TRBD2. Sequenced input: blood. This TCR was sampled from a person aged 65-85 years with breast cancer. In nucleotides, the CDR3 is TGTGCCAGCAGCTTGTTAGCGGGGCTGTACCAAGAGACCCAGTACTTC. Its translation: CASSLLAGLYQETQYF.